Listed below are T cell receptor beta chains from one sample, sequenced in a study of T cell changes during pregnancy in multiple sclerosis. Generated by immunoSEQ multiplex PCR, the TCRdb table keeps only in-frame clones and is missing some. This sample has about 59,000 clones, with about 94% found just once. Sequencing was performed on CD8+ T cells from peripheral blood mononuclear cells, taken in the third trimester of pregnancy. Receptors originate from a female donor with multiple sclerosis, enrolled in a pregnancy study. The CDR3 runs from the conserved cysteine through the conserved F or W. A D gene is named only where the DNA matches it firmly. The listing skips clone size in some rows; elsewhere it reads once, few, many or a size class.

J gene | D gene | clone size | V gene | CDR3 DNA | CDR3 protein
TRBJ1-2 | . | . | TRBV19 | TGTGCCAGTAGTATACAGATGTATGGCTACACCTTC | CASSIQMYGYTF
TRBJ1-5 | . | . | TRBV7-6 | TGTGCCAGCAGCGTTAGCCCGGGACTCCAAGGCAATCAGCCCCAGCATTTT | CASSVSPGLQGNQPQHF
TRBJ2-5 | TRBD1 | . | TRBV28 | TGTGCCAGCACACCGGACAGGGGGAAAGAGACCCAGTACTTC | CASTPDRGKETQYF
TRBJ1-4 | . | . | TRBV4-2 | TGTGCCAGCAGCCAACCCGGCCAGGGGTCTAATGAAAAACTGTTTTTT | CASSQPGQGSNEKLFF
TRBJ2-7 | . | . | TRBV12-1 | TGTGCCAGCGGTCGGGACTATACCTACGAGCAGTACTTC | CASGRDYTYEQYF
TRBJ1-1 | . | . | TRBV27 | TGTGCCAGCAGTCCAACCAGGGGAATGAACACTGAAGCTTTCTTT | CASSPTRGMNTEAFF
TRBJ1-1 | . | . | TRBV6-5 | TGTGCCAGCAGTTACTCGCCGGGGATTACTGAAGCTTTCTTT | CASSYSPGITEAFF
TRBJ2-7 | . | . | TRBV21-1 | TGTGCCAGCAGCAAAGTCTCGCTAGCGCCCACCCTAAGAGGCAACGAGCAGTACTTC | CASSKVSLAPTLRGNEQYF
TRBJ2-1 | TRBD2 | . | TRBV11-2 | TGTGCCAGCAGACTAGCGGGGTGGCCATATGAGCAGTTCTTC | CASRLAGWPYEQFF
TRBJ1-2 | TRBD1 | . | TRBV5-8 | TGTGCCAGCAGCTTGGACGGACAGGGGTATGGCTACACCTTC | CASSLDGQGYGYTF
TRBJ2-7 | . | . | TRBV6-6 | TGTGCCAGCAGTTCCCTTCTCTGGGGGGACGAGCAGTACTTC | CASSSLLWGDEQYF
TRBJ1-1 | . | . | TRBV4-2 | TGTGCCAGCAGCCAAAGTCTGAACTTTAACACTGAAGCTTTCTTT | CASSQSLNFNTEAFF
TRBJ1-1 | . | . | TRBV6-7 | TGTGCCAGCAGTTACCCACTCGGAGTATGGAACACTGAAGCTTTCTTT | CASSYPLGVWNTEAFF
TRBJ2-1 | . | . | TRBV29-1 | TGCAGCGTTGGTAGACTAGGCACCTACAATGAGCAGTTCTTC | CSVGRLGTYNEQFF
TRBJ2-1 | TRBD1 | . | TRBV27 | TGTGCCAGCAGTTTCCTGACAGGGGATGAGCAGTTCTTC | CASSFLTGDEQFF
TRBJ2-3 | . | . | TRBV28 | TGTGCCAGCAGTTCTAGGACAGACACAGATACGCAGTATTTT | CASSSRTDTDTQYF
TRBJ1-1 | . | once | TRBV27 | TGTGCCAGCAGTTTTTCCGGGACTGAAGCTTTCTTT | CASSFSGTEAFF
TRBJ2-1 | TRBD2 | . | TRBV7-2 | TGTGCCAGCAGCTTATATCTAGCGGGAAAATACAATGAGCAGTTCTTC | CASSLYLAGKYNEQFF
TRBJ2-1 | . | . | TRBV9 | TGTGCCAGCAGCGGGGCGGGGCAGTTCTTC | CASSGAGQFF
TRBJ1-4 | TRBD1 | . | TRBV19 | TGTGCCAGTAGTTTTGGGACAGGGGGAACTAATGAAAAACTGTTTTTT | CASSFGTGGTNEKLFF
TRBJ1-1 | . | . | TRBV19 | TGTGCCAGTAGTATCGGGGGGGGAGCTTTCTTT | CASSIGGGAFF
TRBJ2-7 | . | . | TRBV27 | TGTGCCAGCAGTTTGGGCAGGGCCTACGAGCAGTACTTC | CASSLGRAYEQYF
TRBJ1-3 | . | . | TRBV18 | TGTGCCAGCTCACCGGGGAATTTCGACAGAGTCTCTGGAAACACCATATATTTT | CASSPGNFDRVSGNTIYF
TRBJ2-1 | . | . | TRBV4-2 | TGTGCCAGCAGCCAAGAAAGCGCGACTAGTTTCGAGCAGTTCTTC | CASSQESATSFEQFF
TRBJ1-6 | . | . | TRBV27 | TGTGCCAGCAGTGGGACTAGAGATAATTCACCCCTCCACTTT | CASSGTRDNSPLHF
TRBJ2-1 | . | . | TRBV27 | TGTGCCAGCAGTTTAGGTACACATAACAATGAGCAGTTCTTC | CASSLGTHNNEQFF
TRBJ2-1 | . | . | TRBV29-1 | TGCAGCGTTGTGGGGGGTGGGGTCGGAGGTGAGCAGTTCTTC | CSVVGGGVGGEQFF
TRBJ2-6 | TRBD1 | . | TRBV7-8 | TGTGCCAGCAGCGGCCGGGACAGGGCTAAGACTGGGGCCAACGTCCTGACTTTC | CASSGRDRAKTGANVLTF
TRBJ2-7 | . | . | TRBV21-1 | TGTGCCAGCAGCAAATGGGGGGATTCGGGACAGTCCTACGAGCAGTACTTC | CASSKWGDSGQSYEQYF
TRBJ1-5 | . | . | TRBV27 | TGTGCCAGCAGTCCAGGGTACGGACAGCCCCAGCATTTT | CASSPGYGQPQHF
TRBJ2-1 | . | . | TRBV5-6 | TGTGCCAGCAGCTTGATAGGGCAGGGGAAGGGCAATGAGCAGTTCTTC | CASSLIGQGKGNEQFF
TRBJ1-1 | . | . | TRBV6-5 | TGTGCCAGCAGTTACGGACTTGGTGGGTACACTGAAGCTTTCTTT | CASSYGLGGYTEAFF
TRBJ2-1 | TRBD2 | . | TRBV12-5 | TGTGCTAGTGGTTTGAGCGGGGGATACAATGAGCAGTTCTTC | CASGLSGGYNEQFF
TRBJ2-7 | . | . | TRBV29-1 | TGCAGCGTTGAAAGTCAGCCGGGGGTAGAGGAGTACTTC | CSVESQPGVEEYF
TRBJ2-1 | TRBD2 | . | TRBV4-1 | TGCGCCAGCAGGCTACTAGCGGGGCAAAATGAGCAGTTCTTC | CASRLLAGQNEQFF
TRBJ2-2 | . | . | TRBV6-5 | TGTGCCAGCAGTTCAGGGAACACCGGGGAGCTGTTTTTT | CASSSGNTGELFF
TRBJ2-2 | TRBD2 | . | TRBV5-1 | TGCGCCAGCAGCTTTGACCCTTTAGCGGGTGGGAACACCGGGGAGCTGTTTTTT | CASSFDPLAGGNTGELFF
TRBJ2-1 | TRBD2 | . | TRBV6-6 | TGTGCCAGCACCAAGCTAGCGGGAGGAGGGAATGAGCAGTTCTTC | CASTKLAGGGNEQFF
TRBJ2-2 | TRBD2 | . | TRBV2 | TGTGCCAGCACGAGAGCGGGAGAGTGGACCGGGGAGCTGTTTTTT | CASTRAGEWTGELFF
TRBJ2-7 | TRBD2 | . | TRBV29-1 | TGCAGCGTACTAGCGGGAGGGGGCGAGCAGTACTTC | CSVLAGGGEQYF
TRBJ2-7 | . | . | TRBV13 | TGTGCCAGCAGCTTAGTTGGGAGAAGCCCCTACGAGCAGTACTTC | CASSLVGRSPYEQYF
TRBJ2-2 | TRBD2 | . | TRBV7-9 | TGTGCCAGCAGCCCGCGGGAGGGCCTGAACACCGGGGAGCTGTTTTTT | CASSPREGLNTGELFF